This TCR beta chain originates from a study of tumor and adjacent non-tumor tissue in lung cancer. Across the study: Histology: about 13 adenocarcinoma, a couple of squamous cell carcinoma, 1 small cell lung cancer. Patients were aged about 30 to 85, 9 to 10 men and about five women, stage I to III.

Note on this clonotype: Antigen specificity is unknown. At one of its ends the junction is not consistent with the germline gene, which may arise from a read error.

The template was RNA from unsorted bulk tissue. Germline V gene sequence: CDR1 SGHVS, CDR2 FQNEAQ. There are 13 residues in the CDR3. Study outcomes and limitations: Significantly higher TCR diversity was found in tumor than normal lung.

A modified ARM-PCR protocol with three rounds of nested PCR amplified TCRbeta. TCRdb reprocessed the multiplex PCR reads with MiXCR, giving one entry per CDR3 protein. The sample holds around 71,000 distinct CDR3 sequences; roughly 72% are singletons and the top ten take roughly 9%. The TCR was taken from a woman aged 40 to 50 with non-small cell lung cancer. V usage is TRBV7-8 and J usage is TRBJ2-1; 9 bases match TRBD2. Material for sequencing was lung tumor tissue. This chain's CDR3 is CASSNRGLATSGF. The CDR3, as DNA: TGTGCCAGCAGCAACCGGGGACTAGCCACTAGTGGCTTC.